The rows below give T cell receptor beta chains drawn from one sample of a study of blood T cells in healthy people across ages. TCRdb reprocessed the 5' RACE reads with MiXCR, giving one entry per CDR3 protein. The repertoire holds some 800,000 distinct CDR3 sequences, with under 45% as singletons. Material for sequencing was blood. These receptors originate from a man in his 60s in good health. Both conserved end residues are part of each CDR3. Each record gives: clone size, V gene, J gene, D gene, CDR3 DNA, CDR3 protein. The D gene is left open where the match is weak. Rows may omit the clone size; those that give it use once, few, many or a size class.

>few|TRBV5-5|TRBJ2-1|.
TGTGCCAGCAGCTTGTCTGTGACAAACGTAGTTGGGCAGTTCTTC
CASSLSVTNVVGQFF
>.|TRBV6-2/TRBV6-3|TRBJ2-7|.
TGTGCCAGCAGCTCCCATTCCGCGGGGACCTACGAGCAGTACTTC
CASSSHSAGTYEQYF
>few|TRBV7-2|TRBJ2-3|.
TGTGCCAGCAGCTTCCTCGCCCCGGGTGATACGCAGTATTTT
CASSFLAPGDTQYF
>.|TRBV4-3|TRBJ2-1|.
TGCGCCAGCAGCCAAGACTTGGCAGGAACCTACGAGCAGTTCTTC
CASSQDLAGTYEQFF
>.|TRBV30|TRBJ2-5|TRBD1
TGTGCCTGGAGTGTATCGCCGGGACAGGGGTTTCAAGAGACCCAGTACTTC
CAWSVSPGQGFQETQYF
>.|TRBV6-2/TRBV6-3|TRBJ2-7|.
TGTGCCAGCGGATCAGGGGTAGAGCAGTACTTC
CASGSGVEQYF
>few|TRBV5-6|TRBJ2-1|.
TGTGCCAGCAGCTTGGCGGACGGCCGTTGGGATGAGCAGTTCTTC
CASSLADGRWDEQFF
>few|TRBV7-2|TRBJ2-3|.
TGTGCCAGCAGCTTCCCCCTTGGGGGCACAGATACGCAGTATTTT
CASSFPLGGTDTQYF
>few|TRBV2|TRBJ2-1|.
TGTGCCAGCAGTAAGGTTGAGCTCAGGACCCCCTACAATGAGCAGTTCTTC
CASSKVELRTPYNEQFF
>few|TRBV3-1|TRBJ2-5|.
TGTGCCAGCAGCCAAACCAAAGAGACCCAGTACTTC
CASSQTKETQYF
>.|TRBV28|TRBJ2-3|.
TGTGCCAGCACCTCTCTAGAGCCAGATACGCAGTATTTT
CASTSLEPDTQYF
>.|TRBV12-5|TRBJ2-5|TRBD1
TGTGCTAGTGGCTTGGCTATGGGACAGCTCCAAGAGACCCAGTACTTC
CASGLAMGQLQETQYF
>.|TRBV7-2|TRBJ2-1|TRBD2
TGTGCCAGCAGCTTAGGAGTAGGGCTAGCGGGGGGGCTGGATTACAATGAGCAGTTCTTC
CASSLGVGLAGGLDYNEQFF
>.|TRBV28|TRBJ1-2|.
TGTGCCAGCAGTTTCGAGGGATCTAACTATGGCTACACCTTC
CASSFEGSNYGYTF
>.|TRBV6-5|TRBJ2-3|.
TGTGCCAGCAGCCACCTAAAGGGGGGCACAGATACGCAGTATTTT
CASSHLKGGTDTQYF
>.|TRBV19|TRBJ2-7|.
TGTGCCAGTAGCAGCCGGGACTTTTACTACGAGCAGTACTTC
CASSSRDFYYEQYF
>.|TRBV15|TRBJ2-5|.
TGTGCCACCAGCACGATGCGGGCCAAGCGCAATGAGCAGTACTTC
CATSTMRAKRNEQYF
>few|TRBV12-3/TRBV12-4|TRBJ2-5|TRBD2
TGTGCCAGCAGTCCTGCTAGCGGGGGGGCATTCCAAGAGACCCAGTACTTC
CASSPASGGAFQETQYF
>.|TRBV7-2|TRBJ2-7|TRBD2
TGTGCCAGCAGCCAGACTAGCGGTTACAGCTCCTACGAGCAGTACTTC
CASSQTSGYSSYEQYF
>.|TRBV7-6|TRBJ1-1|TRBD1
TGTGCCAGCAGCCGGACAGGGGTCCTCACTGAAGCTTTCTTT
CASSRTGVLTEAFF
>few|TRBV27|TRBJ1-1|.
TGTGCCAGCAGTGTAAACGGATTGAACACTGAAGCTTTCTTT
CASSVNGLNTEAFF
>few|TRBV5-1|TRBJ2-1|.
TGCGCCAGCAGCTTATCACAGGAGCAGTTCTTC
CASSLSQEQFF
>many|TRBV10-3|TRBJ2-7|.
TGTGCCATCAGCGGGGATTCCACCTACGAGCAGTACTTC
CAISGDSTYEQYF
>.|TRBV27|TRBJ1-2|.
TGTGCCAGCAGTTTATTTCCCCCCGGGGACTATGGCTACACCTTC
CASSLFPPGDYGYTF
>few|TRBV10-3|TRBJ2-7|.
TGTGCCAGCGCTTCCACAGAGACCTACGAGCAGTACTTC
CASASTETYEQYF
>.|TRBV20-1|TRBJ1-2|.
TGCAGTGCTAGAGTCCCCAATGGCTACACCTTC
CSARVPNGYTF
>few|TRBV7-9|TRBJ2-5|.
TGTGCCAGCAGCCTCAAACAAGAGACCCAGTACTTC
CASSLKQETQYF
>once|TRBV3-1|TRBJ2-5|.
TGTGCCAGCAGCCACGGGGGTGCCGGGGGTGAGCAGTACTTC
CASSHGGAGGEQYF
>few|TRBV4-2|TRBJ2-5|TRBD1
TGTGCCAGCAGCCAAGACGCAGGGACAGGCCTAGAGACCCAGTACTTC
CASSQDAGTGLETQYF
>once|TRBV20-1|TRBJ1-5|TRBD1
TGCAGTGCTGTCCGGGACAGGGCGCGCAATCAGCCCCAGCATTTT
CSAVRDRARNQPQHF
>.|TRBV28|TRBJ1-6|.
TGTGCCAGCAGGGACTTACAGGGTCTAGGGAATTCACCCCTCCACTTT
CASRDLQGLGNSPLHF
>few|TRBV11-2|TRBJ2-3|.
TGTGCCAGCAGCTTAGATCTCGGCACAGATACGCAGTATTTT
CASSLDLGTDTQYF
>.|TRBV7-9|TRBJ2-2|TRBD1
TGTGCCAGCAGCCCCCTCGAGGACAGGGTCACCGGGGAGCTGTTTTTT
CASSPLEDRVTGELFF
>.|TRBV21-1|TRBJ2-1|.
TGTGCCAGCAGCAAATCGAGGACAGGGACAAATGAGCAGTTCTTC
CASSKSRTGTNEQFF
>.|TRBV12-3/TRBV12-4|TRBJ2-7|TRBD2
TGTGCCAGCAGTCCGTCGGGAGGGGGTGATGGGTCCTACGAGCAGTACTTC
CASSPSGGGDGSYEQYF
>.|TRBV28|TRBJ1-2|.
TGTGCCAGCAGTTTTTGGGGGAGAAGAGGCTATGGCTACACCTTC
CASSFWGRRGYGYTF
>.|TRBV30|TRBJ2-7|.
TGTGCCTGGAGCGGTGAGGGATCCGAGCAGTACTTC
CAWSGEGSEQYF
>.|TRBV18|TRBJ1-4|.
TGTGCCAGCTCACCAAGGCTGGGAACTAATGAAAAACTGTTTTTT
CASSPRLGTNEKLFF
>few|TRBV4-3|TRBJ2-1|.
TGCGCCAGCAGCCAACTTACGAGCTCCTACAATGAGCAGTTCTTC
CASSQLTSSYNEQFF
>.|TRBV29-1|TRBJ2-3|.
TGCAGCGTTGAGAGGGATACGCAGTATTTT
CSVERDTQYF
>.|TRBV14|TRBJ2-1|.
TGTGCCAGCAGCCAACTAGGACGGCGCGAGCAGTTCTTC
CASSQLGRREQFF
>.|TRBV30|TRBJ1-2|.
TGTGCCTGGAGTGTAGCACAGAGCTATGGCTACACCTTC
CAWSVAQSYGYTF
>once|TRBV5-1|TRBJ2-7|.
TGCGCCAGCAGCTTGAATCCACCCGGGACTGGGGCCTACGAGCAGTACTTC
CASSLNPPGTGAYEQYF
>few|TRBV27|TRBJ2-7|.
TGTGCCAGCAGGCCAAGACTAAGTCTAGGCGAGCAGTACTTC
CASRPRLSLGEQYF
>once|TRBV6-2/TRBV6-3|TRBJ2-7|.
TGTGCCAGCAGTTACTCATTCACAGAGCTCTCCTACGAGCAGTACTTC
CASSYSFTELSYEQYF
>.|TRBV5-6|TRBJ1-2|.
TGTGCCAGCAGCTTGATTGACCAAAAGGACGGCTACACCTTC
CASSLIDQKDGYTF
>.|TRBV20-1|TRBJ1-5|.
TGCAGCGCTGGGAGGGGAGGAGGCAATCAGCCCCAGCATTTT
CSAGRGGGNQPQHF
>.|TRBV5-1|TRBJ2-1|TRBD2
TGCGCCAGTGAGGTGGGGCGGGGGTTATGCTACAATGAGCAGTTCTTC
CASEVGRGLCYNEQFF
>few|TRBV20-1|TRBJ2-1|TRBD1
TGCAGTGCTAGAGATCTTCAGCAGGGGGCAGACAATGAGCAGTTCTTC
CSARDLQQGADNEQFF
>few|TRBV6-6|TRBJ1-1|.
TGTGCCAGCAGTCACGACAGAAAAGGGGGGACTGAAGCTTTCTTT
CASSHDRKGGTEAFF